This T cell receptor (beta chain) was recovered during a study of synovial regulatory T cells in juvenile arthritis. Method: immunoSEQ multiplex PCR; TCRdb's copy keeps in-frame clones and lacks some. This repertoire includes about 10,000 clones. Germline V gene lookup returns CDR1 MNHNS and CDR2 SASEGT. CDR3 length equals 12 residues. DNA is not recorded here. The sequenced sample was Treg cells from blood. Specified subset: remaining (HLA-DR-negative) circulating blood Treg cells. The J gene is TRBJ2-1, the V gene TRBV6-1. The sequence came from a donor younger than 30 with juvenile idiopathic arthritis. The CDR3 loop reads CASSRFYNEQFF.